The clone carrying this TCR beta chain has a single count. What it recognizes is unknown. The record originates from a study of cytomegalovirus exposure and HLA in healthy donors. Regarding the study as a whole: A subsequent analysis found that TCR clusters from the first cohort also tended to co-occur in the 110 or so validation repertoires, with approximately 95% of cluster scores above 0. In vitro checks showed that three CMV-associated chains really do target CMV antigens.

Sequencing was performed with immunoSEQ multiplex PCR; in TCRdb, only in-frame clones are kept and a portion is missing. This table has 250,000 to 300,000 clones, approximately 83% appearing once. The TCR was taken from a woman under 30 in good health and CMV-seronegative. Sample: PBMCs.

Here the CDR3 reads CASSVHSNQPQHF. The CDR3 region has the DNA TGTGCCAGCAGCGTACATAGCAATCAGCCCCAGCATTTT. The V gene is TRBV9, the J gene TRBJ1-5; D ambiguous. In germline, CDR1 is SGDLS, CDR2 YYNGEE. The germline V and J ends were trimmed by 1 base and 0 bases, with 2 bases remaining between them. The CDR3 runs to 13 residues.